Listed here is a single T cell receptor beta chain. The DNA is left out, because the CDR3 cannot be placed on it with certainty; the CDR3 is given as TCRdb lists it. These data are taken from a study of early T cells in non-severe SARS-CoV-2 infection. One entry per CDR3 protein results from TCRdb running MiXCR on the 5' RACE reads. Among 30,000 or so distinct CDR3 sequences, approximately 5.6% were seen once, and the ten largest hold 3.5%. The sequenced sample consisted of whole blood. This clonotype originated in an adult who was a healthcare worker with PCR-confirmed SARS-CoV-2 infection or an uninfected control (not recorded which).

CDR3 in amino acids: CASEEGAGSCFF. The chain combines TRBV7-3 with TRBJ2-2; the table's D call of TRBD2 was not tested on the DNA. The CDR3 spans 12 amino acids, including both terminal residues. CDR1 is SGHTA and CDR2 is FQGTGA in the germline V gene.